Below, 25 T cell receptor beta chains from the same sample are listed, as sequenced in a study of blood T cell repertoires in COVID-19. Profiled with immunoSEQ multiplex PCR; TCRdb holds only in-frame clones, not every one. Of approximately 190,000 clones in the sample, about 88% are singletons; the top ten hold 14%. The sequenced sample was peripheral blood. The receptors originated from a man aged 30-40 years with active or convalescent COVID-19.

V usage is TRBV4-1 and J usage is TRBJ1-2, with 9 bases fitting TRBD1. J was trimmed by 4 bases and V by 0 bases; bases with no gene match: 9. Germline V CDR1 and CDR2: MGHRA, YSYEKL. This CDR3 contains 17 residues. The DNA of the CDR3 is TGCGCCAGCAGCCAAGATGGACAGGGGCCCCGGGGCTATGGCTACACCTTC. Its protein is CASSQDGQGPRGYGYTF.

V usage is TRBV3-1 (or the pseudogene TRBV3-2) and J usage is TRBJ1-2, with 7 bases that match TRBD1. The germline gives CDR1 LGHDT, CDR2 YNNKEL (reference sequence). This CDR3 is built from 15 residues. With 3 bases clipped from V and 8 bases from J, the junction kept 12 bases outside the gene matches. Written as DNA, the CDR3 is TGTGCCAGCAGCCAGACCTCCCCAGGGGGGAGCGGCTACACCTTC. It specifies CASSQTSPGGSGYTF.

The CDR3 reads CASSDQDMNSPLHF. As DNA, the CDR3 is TGTGCCAGCAGTGACCAGGACATGAATTCACCCCTCCACTTT. The rearrangement joins TRBV2 to TRBJ1-6, with D possibly being TRBD1 (5 bases). Trimming left V 3 bases short and J 7 bases short, with 10 bases between. Germline CDR1 reads SNHLY; CDR2 reads FYNNEI. The CDR3 loop spans 14 amino acids.

The chain joins TRBV14 to TRBJ1-2, with D uncertain. The CDR3 has 11 residues. V was pared by 8 bases and J by 8 bases, with 12 bases between. From germline, CDR1 is SGHDN and CDR2 FVKESK. This chain's CDR3 is CASGNQAGYTF. CDR3 coding DNA: TGTGCCAGCGGTAACCAGGCGGGCTACACCTTC.

The chain recombines TRBV10-3 with TRBJ1-1, with TRBD1 as a possible D gene (5 bases). Between the trimmed V and J ends, which lost 7 bases and 5 bases, there was a span of 17 bases. The CDR3 loop spans 14 amino acids. Germline V CDR1 and CDR2: ENHRY, SYGVKD. In DNA form, the CDR3 reads TGTGCCATCACAGGGAACGAACAGAGGACTGAAGCTTTCTTT. Its protein product is CAITGNEQRTEAFF.

The rearrangement links TRBV27 to TRBJ2-4, with a weak D call TRBD2 (6 bases). Trimming took 4 bases from V and 5 from J, leaving 18 bases between them. Looked up from germline, CDR1 is MNHEY and CDR2 is SMNVEV (reference sequence). The CDR3 totals 16 residues. CDR3 DNA sequence: TGTGCCAGCAGTTGGGGGGTAGGAGGGGCCCAAAACATTCAGTACTTC. Protein: CASSWGVGGAQNIQYF.

The chain recombines TRBV19 with TRBJ2-1, with a weak D call TRBD2 (6 bases). The germline V gene has CDR1 LNHDA and CDR2 SQIVND (reference sequence). CDR3 length: 14 residues. The germline V and J ends were trimmed by 7 bases and 0 bases, with 10 bases remaining between them. The CDR3 region has the DNA TGTGCCAGTAAAGCCGGGGGCTCCTACAATGAGCAGTTCTTC. This codes for CASKAGGSYNEQFF.

The chain uses TRBV5-1 and TRBJ2-5; 7 bases are a match to TRBD1. This CDR3 region has 13 residues. Germline CDR1 and CDR2: SGHRS and YFSETQ. The trim removed 4 bases at V and 9 bases at J, leaving 9 bases unmatched. CDR3 DNA sequence: TGCGCCAGCAGCAAGGGGGCCCCCGGGGCCCAGTACTTC. It encodes CASSKGAPGAQYF.

This clone was seen just once. The chain combines TRBV5-1 with TRBJ2-1, with a weak D call TRBD1 (5 bases). V was clipped by 1 base and J by 2 bases, with 13 bases between them. Germline V gene data show CDR1 as SGHRS and CDR2 as YFSETQ. This CDR3 is built from 16 residues. The CDR3 sequence: CASSLIGRATYNEQFF. CDR3 in DNA: TGCGCCAGCAGCTTGATCGGCAGGGCCACCTACAATGAGCAGTTCTTC.

The rearrangement joins TRBV27 to TRBJ1-1; 12 nucleotides align to TRBD1. After removal of 7 bases from V and 1 base from J, the junction contained 4 bases not matched to a gene. The V gene's germline CDR1 is MNHEY and CDR2 SMNVEV (reference sequence). This CDR3 has 15 residues. CDR3 loop: CASIGTGGWNTEAFF. The CDR3 DNA is TGTGCCAGCATTGGGACAGGGGGCTGGAACACTGAAGCTTTCTTT.

This clone was seen only once. This rearrangement joins TRBV6-5 to TRBJ1-2; D is unresolved. Germline CDR1 reads MNHEY; CDR2 reads SVGAGI. The CDR3 has 13 amino acids. Deletions cut 4 bases from V and 3 bases from J, with 9 bases between. CDR3 nucleotide sequence: TGTGCCAGCAGTTTTTCAGGCTACTATGGCTACACCTTC. Translating gives CASSFSGYYGYTF.

The chain joins TRBV14 to TRBJ1-2; maybe TRBD1 (6 bases). This CDR3 contains 20 residues. The V end lost 0 bases, the J end lost 0 bases, and 23 bases lay between the germline ends. Germline-derived CDR1 and CDR2 are SGHDN and FVKESK. This chain's CDR3 is CASSQDLAGVPFGTNYGYTF. Written as DNA, the CDR3 is TGTGCCAGCAGCCAAGATCTGGCAGGGGTCCCCTTCGGAACTAACTATGGCTACACCTTC.

CDR3 bases: TGTGCCAGCAGCTATACGTCGAGGGTCAATCAGCCCCAGCATTTT. This translates into CASSYTSRVNQPQHF. The chain uses TRBV28 and TRBJ1-5; D not certain. CDR3 size: 15 residues. The V and J ends lost 6 bases and 3 bases respectively, with 15 bases between them. CDR1 is MDHEN, CDR2 SYDVKM, per germline.

The chain carries TRBV10-2 and TRBJ1-2; D is perhaps TRBD1 (5 bases). Trimming stripped 3 bases from V and 5 bases from J, with 10 bases between. There are 13 residues in the CDR3. Per germline, CDR1 WSHSY and CDR2 SAAADI. The DNA of the CDR3 is TGCGCCAGCAGTGAAGCAGGGAAATATGGCTACACCTTC. As protein: CASSEAGKYGYTF.

This chain joins TRBV4-1 and TRBJ2-5; perhaps TRBD1 as D (5 bases). This CDR3 spans 16 amino acids. Germline V gives CDR1 MGHRA, CDR2 YSYEKL. Trimming removed 4 bases from V and 1 base from J, with 16 bases in between. The CDR3 is CASSPEMDTLQETQYF. DNA for the CDR3: TGCGCCAGCAGCCCAGAAATGGACACTCTCCAAGAGACCCAGTACTTC.

About this clone: The sample carries other DNA sequences with the same CDR3. This sequence joins TRBV5-1 and TRBJ1-5; tentative D call: TRBD1 (6 bases). This CDR3 spans 14 amino acids. CDR1 and CDR2 (germline): SGHRS, YFSETQ. V was shortened by 0 bases and J by 6 bases, with 10 bases between the two germline ends. CDR3 sequence: CASSLEGGSQPQHF. The DNA for the CDR3 is TGCGCCAGCAGCTTGGAAGGGGGATCTCAGCCCCAGCATTTT.

This clone has only a few counts. In nucleotides, the CDR3 is TGTGCCACCAGTGATGGCGGGAGGGCGAAAGAGACCCAGTACTTC. It specifies CATSDGGRAKETQYF. This sequence joins TRBV24-1 and TRBJ2-5; TRBD2 matches 9 bases. The V segment lost 3 bases and the J segment 3 bases; nucleotides outside the gene matches: 4. Per germline, CDR1 KGHDR and CDR2 SFDVKD. This CDR3 is 15 amino acids long.

V gene TRBV6-6 combines with J gene TRBJ1-3; 8 nucleotides match TRBD1. J gave up 6 bases and V 8 bases, and 6 bases lay outside the gene matches. Germline V gene sequence: CDR1 MNHNY, CDR2 SVGAGI (reference sequence). The CDR3 contains 13 residues. The CDR3: CASLPGGENTIYF. CDR3 DNA: TGTGCCAGCCTCCCAGGGGGCGAAAACACCATATATTTT.

V and J are TRBV30 and TRBJ2-5; D possibly corresponds to TRBD1 (6 bases). The CDR3 covers 14 residues. Trimming removed 5 bases from V and 3 bases from J, with 16 bases in between. Germline CDR1 is GTSNPN and CDR2 is SVGIG (reference sequence). CDR3 sequence reads: CAWGVGGSEETQYF. Here the CDR3 DNA reads TGTGCCTGGGGCGTAGGGGGTTCCGAAGAGACCCAGTACTTC.

CDR3 residues: CASSLPDRAGNTIYF. The CDR3 DNA follows: TGTGCCAGCAGTTTACCCGACAGGGCTGGAAACACCATATATTTT. The chain is built from TRBV28 and TRBJ1-3; 7 bases line up with TRBD1. The length of the CDR3 is 15 residues. Germline CDR1 MDHEN, CDR2 SYDVKM. V dropped 2 bases and J dropped 2; count of bases not matched to a gene: 3.

The chain has TRBV7-9 and TRBJ1-1; 7 bases fit TRBD1. The CDR3 totals 15 residues. CDR1 SEHNR and CDR2 FQNEAQ come from the germline V gene (reference sequence). V gave up 5 bases and J gave up 6 bases; unmatched junction bases: 12. The CDR3 DNA is TGTGCCAGCAGCAGCCGACAGGGAAGAGAACCTGAAGCTTTCTTT. It specifies CASSSRQGREPEAFF.

The chain links TRBV19 to TRBJ2-1; the D gene is possibly TRBD2 (6 bases). Per germline, CDR1 LNHDA and CDR2 SQIVND (reference sequence). V was cut by 10 bases and J by 3 bases, with 19 bases left in between. The CDR3 spans 15 residues. CDR3 sequence reads: CATQPRVAVYNEQFF. The CDR3, as DNA: TGTGCCACCCAACCGAGGGTAGCGGTCTACAATGAGCAGTTCTTC.

The V and J genes are TRBV3-1 (or the pseudogene TRBV3-2) and TRBJ1-3; no clear D. This CDR3 contains 16 residues. The germline V gene has CDR1 LGHDT and CDR2 YNNKEL (reference sequence). Deletions cut 0 bases from V and 0 bases from J, with 9 bases between. In DNA form, the CDR3 reads TGTGCCAGCAGCCAAGACCACAGTGGCTCTGGAAACACCATATATTTT. As protein: CASSQDHSGSGNTIYF.

This chain uses TRBV27 with TRBJ2-2, with 7 nucleotides matching TRBD1. Per the germline V gene, CDR1 is MNHEY and CDR2 is SMNVEV (reference sequence). V trimming: 2 bases; J trimming: 8 bases; junction bases outside the gene matches: 8. The CDR3 is 15 residues long. As DNA, the CDR3 is TGTGCCAGCAGTTTAGACAGGGTGCGCGTTGGGGAGCTGTTTTTT. Translation: CASSLDRVRVGELFF.

The rearrangement links TRBV30 to TRBJ1-3, with D perhaps TRBD1 (6 bases). Germline loops: CDR1 GTSNPN, CDR2 SVGIG (reference sequence). V shed 0 bases and J shed 4 bases, with 13 bases lying between them. The CDR3 runs 15 residues. CDR3 protein: CAWSVPGADGNTIYF. The CDR3 nucleotides are TGTGCCTGGAGTGTACCAGGGGCTGACGGAAACACCATATATTTT.